Sequencing of this T cell receptor beta chain was carried out in a study of OX40 agonist ivuxolimab in advanced cancers. About the research overall: Patients undergoing dose escalation presented with hepatocellular carcinoma, melanoma, renal cell or head and neck cancer. A partial response was reached by three patients: one with hepatocellular carcinoma and two with cutaneous melanoma. General study points: Averaged across samples, CD8+ T cells carried more expanded clones than CD4+ did. A proportion of nonresponders additionally exhibited low normalized T-cell clonal expansion.

Clones were sequenced by immunoSEQ multiplex PCR, and TCRdb holds only the in-frame ones, with some missing. The repertoire holds more than 100,000 clones, with around 93% as singletons. V gave up 4 bases and J gave up 6 bases; unmatched junction bases: 6. The CDR3 consists of 14 residues. Germline loops: CDR1 SGHNT, CDR2 YYREEE (reference sequence). Turning to this clone: Antigen specificity is unknown.

The gene calls are TRBV5-4 and TRBJ2-1; 8 bases line up with TRBD2. Source: CD4+ or CD8+ T cells sorted from blood, taken in a trial of the OX40 agonist ivuxolimab. The sequence was collected from an adult with an advanced solid tumor such as melanoma, head and neck, liver or kidney cancer. CDR3 loop: CASSAGLGINEQFF. The CDR3 DNA sequence: TGTGCCAGCAGCGCGGGACTAGGAATCAATGAGCAGTTCTTC.